These 14 T cell receptor beta chains were sequenced from one sample in a study of blood T cell repertoires in COVID-19. Libraries were prepared by immunoSEQ multiplex PCR; TCRdb keeps only in-frame clonotypes and omits some of them. This table holds roughly 140,000 clones, more than 80% found once. The sample taken for sequencing was peripheral blood. The origin of the receptors is a woman of 80 years or more in a cohort sampled during active or convalescent COVID-19.

The chain combines TRBV2 with TRBJ2-1; 10 positions match TRBD2. This CDR3 comprises 15 residues. From germline, CDR1 is SNHLY and CDR2 FYNNEI. Unmatched junction bases numbered 9, after V lost 6 bases and J lost 7 bases. CDR3 nucleotides: TGTGCCAGCAGCTTTGGAGCGGGGGGGCAGAATGAGCAGTTCTTC. Translated: CASSFGAGGQNEQFF.

The rearrangement links TRBV5-1 to TRBJ2-4; TRBD2 is a possible D gene (6 bases). CDR3 length equals 14 residues. In germline, CDR1 is SGHRS, CDR2 YFSETQ. V was shortened by 3 bases and J by 4 bases, with 11 bases between the two germline ends. The CDR3 DNA sequence: TGCGCCAGCAGCTGGGGGACTCTGAAAAACATTCAGTACTTC. Protein sequence: CASSWGTLKNIQYF. The full variable domain, completed using reference TRBV5-1 and TRBJ2-4, is KAGVTQTPRYLIKTRGQQVTLSCSPISGHRSVSWYQQTPGQGLQFLFEYFSETQRNKGNFPGRFSGRQFSNSRSEMNVSTLELGDSALYLCASSWGTLKNIQYFGAGTRLSVL.

This clone was found a few times. The chain joins TRBV6-5 to TRBJ2-5; D unclear. V lost 7 bases to trimming and J lost 5 bases, with 11 bases between them. Germline V gene data show CDR1 as MNHEY and CDR2 as SVGAGI. The CDR3 runs to 12 residues. The chain's CDR3 is CASNTNGETQYF. The CDR3 DNA follows: TGTGCCAGCAATACCAACGGGGAGACCCAGTACTTC.

This clone was recorded once. V is TRBV2 and J is TRBJ1-4, with 10 bases aligning to TRBD1. CDR1 and CDR2 (germline): SNHLY, FYNNEI. With V trimmed by 5 bases and J by 4 bases, 4 bases remained unmatched. The CDR3 has 15 residues. This CDR3 reads CASSTDRGHNEKLFF. CDR3 nucleotides: TGTGCCAGCAGTACTGACAGGGGGCATAATGAAAAACTGTTTTTT.

This clone was counted between two and nine times. The chain links TRBV7-6 to TRBJ1-3; possible D gene TRBD1, 6 bases. This CDR3 region has 15 residues. Germline CDR1 and CDR2: SGHVS and FNYEAQ. Trimming left V 5 bases short and J 0 bases short, with 11 bases between. CDR3 nucleotide sequence: TGTGCCAGCAGCGTGACAGGTTCCTCTGGAAACACCATATATTTT. Translated: CASSVTGSSGNTIYF.

V is TRBV18 and J is TRBJ2-3, with 12 bases aligning to TRBD2. With 5 bases clipped from V and 2 bases from J, the junction kept 5 bases outside the gene matches. The CDR3 is made up of 16 amino acids. Germline V gene data show CDR1 as KGHSH and CDR2 as LQKENI. The CDR3 protein is CASSETSGGITDTQYF. The DNA for the CDR3 is TGTGCCAGCTCAGAAACTAGCGGGGGGATCACAGATACGCAGTATTTT.

V gene TRBV28 combines with J gene TRBJ1-2; 8 positions match TRBD1. The germline gives CDR1 MDHEN, CDR2 SYDVKM. The trim removed 5 bases at V and 2 bases at J, leaving 1 base unmatched. The CDR3 has 13 amino acids. The CDR3 nucleotides are TGTGCCAGCAGTAGGACAGGGAACTATGGCTACACCTTC. The encoded protein is CASSRTGNYGYTF.

V usage is TRBV19 and J usage is TRBJ1-1; TRBD1 matches at 8 bases. The CDR3 contains 14 residues. Germline CDR1 and CDR2: LNHDA and SQIVND (reference sequence). Trimming removed 6 bases from V and 4 bases from J; junction bases left unmatched: 7. The CDR3 nucleotides are TGTGCCAGTAGAAAGGGACAGGCGAGCACTGAAGCTTTCTTT. The encoded protein is CASRKGQASTEAFF.

This chain links TRBV18 with TRBJ1-1; a possible D gene is TRBD1 (6 bases). CDR3 size: 15 residues. Germline V gene data show CDR1 as KGHSH and CDR2 as LQKENI. Trimming removed 3 bases at V and 1 base at J, with 12 bases between. Here the CDR3 reads CASSPGHSRNTEAFF. As DNA, the CDR3 is TGTGCCAGCTCACCGGGACATTCACGGAACACTGAAGCTTTCTTT.

The chain recombines TRBV9 with TRBJ2-3; 7 bases align to TRBD2. The CDR3 consists of 15 residues. The germline V gene encodes CDR1 SGDLS and CDR2 YYNGEE. The V segment lost 2 bases and the J segment 3 bases; nucleotides outside the gene matches: 6. The CDR3 spells CASSVRGDGTDTQYF. The CDR3, as DNA: TGTGCCAGCAGCGTCCGGGGGGATGGGACAGATACGCAGTATTTT.

CDR3 nucleotides: TGTGCCAGCAAACAGGGTGTGAACACTGAAGCTTTCTTT. Its translation: CASKQGVNTEAFF. The chain carries TRBV5-4 and TRBJ1-1, with D possibly TRBD1 on 6 matching bases. CDR1 and CDR2 from the germline V gene are SGHNT and YYREEE (reference sequence). The V end lost 6 bases, the J end lost 0 bases, and 9 bases lay between the germline ends. The CDR3 is made up of 13 amino acids.

This clone showed up just once. The chain is built from TRBV6-2 or TRBV6-3 and TRBJ2-7; 9 bases are a match to TRBD2. Germline V gene sequence: CDR1 MNHEY, CDR2 SVGEGT. The junction had 7 bases not matched to a gene; V was cut back by 3 bases and J by 7 bases. The length of the CDR3 is 14 residues. CDR3 residues: CASSYGGGGLEQYV. CDR3 nucleotides: TGTGCCAGCAGTTATGGCGGGGGGGGCCTTGAGCAGTACGTC.

The rearrangement uses TRBV18 and TRBJ1-3; D not resolved. Germline V gene data show CDR1 as KGHSH and CDR2 as LQKENI. The CDR3 extends over 15 amino acids. V lost 3 bases and J lost 0, with 9 bases in between. The CDR3 is CASSPLLSSGNTIYF. In DNA, the CDR3 is TGTGCCAGCTCACCCCTTCTCAGCTCTGGAAACACCATATATTTT.

V is TRBV3-1 (or the pseudogene TRBV3-2) and J is TRBJ2-2; tentative D call: TRBD2 (6 bases). CDR1 and CDR2 from the germline V gene are LGHDT and YNNKEL (reference sequence). The length of the CDR3 is 14 residues. Trimming cost V 7 bases and J 6 bases, with 15 bases left between them. The CDR3 coding sequence is TGTGCCAGCACCCTGGGACTTTGGGCCGGGGAGCTGTTTTTT. Protein sequence: CASTLGLWAGELFF.